One sample yielded the 9 T cell receptor beta chains listed below, sequenced in a study of Ad26.COV2.S vaccination and SARS-CoV-2 variants. Sequenced by immunoSEQ multiplex PCR; TCRdb stores in-frame clones only, minus some. In the table there are under 400,000 clones, over 75% of which are singletons. Treatment: about 20 received Ad26.COV2.S at low or high dose, single or two shots; about 5 received placebo; per-sample allocation not given. Day 63 after the first injection of vaccine or placebo was the sampling time. Material: peripheral blood, obtained in a trial of Ad26.COV2.S vaccine versus placebo. These receptors were collected from a person between 18 and 59 years old who received the Ad26.COV2.S COVID-19 vaccine or a placebo.

This chain's CDR3 is CAWSTTGGNQPQHF. CDR3 in DNA: TGTGCCTGGAGTACCACAGGGGGCAATCAGCCCCAGCATTTT. The chain couples TRBV30 to TRBJ1-5; 7 bases agree with TRBD1. CDR1 is GTSNPN and CDR2 is SVGIG in the germline V gene (reference sequence). Trimming at V came to 2 bases and at J to 2 bases, leaving 3 bases not matched to a gene. This CDR3 has 14 amino acids.

The genes are TRBV30 and TRBJ2-1, with D possibly being TRBD1 (7 bases). The CDR3 has 14 amino acids. The V gene lost 7 bases and the J gene lost 7 bases, with 20 bases spanning the gap. Germline CDR1 GTSNPN, CDR2 SVGIG (reference sequence). For the CDR3, the DNA is TGTGCCTTCGGGGGACAGACCTTTCGGAATGAGCAGTTCTTC. It codes for CAFGGQTFRNEQFF.

The rearrangement uses TRBV19 and TRBJ1-1; 8 nucleotides line up with TRBD1. The V gene end was trimmed by 4 bases and the J gene end by 3 bases; junction bases not matched to a gene: 7. This CDR3 is built from 15 residues. Germline CDR1 reads LNHDA; CDR2 reads SQIVND (reference sequence). The CDR3 sequence is CASSSFHRGDTEAFF. Written as DNA, the CDR3 is TGTGCCAGTAGTAGTTTCCACAGGGGGGACACTGAAGCTTTCTTT.

The chain combines TRBV4-3 with TRBJ2-7; 9 bases match TRBD1. The CDR3 extends over 14 amino acids. From germline, CDR1 is LGHNA and CDR2 YSLEER. The V segment lost 3 bases and the J segment 2 bases; nucleotides outside the gene matches: 2. CDR3 region: CASSQDRGPYEQYF. CDR3 DNA: TGCGCCAGCAGCCAGGACAGGGGACCCTACGAGCAGTACTTC.

The V gene is TRBV2, the J gene TRBJ2-2; D possibly corresponds to TRBD1 (6 bases). The CDR3 covers 15 residues. V lost 7 bases to trimming and J lost 6 bases, with 18 bases between them. Germline CDR1 and CDR2: SNHLY and FYNNEI. CDR3 bases: TGTGCCAGCATGCCGGACCAGGGGCCCTCCGGGGAGCTGTTTTTT. It specifies CASMPDQGPSGELFF.

The chain is built from TRBV29-1 and TRBJ2-1, with no clear D. This CDR3 is 15 amino acids long. The germline V and J ends were trimmed by 3 bases and 3 bases, with 15 bases remaining between them. CDR1 and CDR2 (germline): SQVTM, ANQGSEA. CDR3 region: CSVEFAGRNYNEQFF. In DNA, the CDR3 is TGCAGCGTTGAGTTCGCAGGACGAAACTACAATGAGCAGTTCTTC.

This clone was recorded only once. The rearrangement joins TRBV4-3 to TRBJ2-7; D is perhaps TRBD2 (6 bases). Germline V gene data show CDR1 as LGHNA and CDR2 as YSLEER. There are 13 residues in the CDR3. Trimming removed 4 bases at V and 7 bases at J, with 14 bases between. In DNA form, the CDR3 reads TGCGCCAGCAGCCGGGACTCAATGGGGGAGCAGTACTTC. This codes for CASSRDSMGEQYF.

CDR3 DNA: TGCGCCAGCAGCTTGGCAGCGAGGTCGTACGAGCAGTACTTC. Translating gives CASSLAARSYEQYF. V usage is TRBV5-1 and J usage is TRBJ2-7; D remains ambiguous. This CDR3 has 14 residues. The germline V and J ends were trimmed by 0 bases and 4 bases, with 11 bases remaining between them. In germline, CDR1 is SGHRS, CDR2 YFSETQ.

The chain has TRBV30 and TRBJ1-5, with 7 positions matching TRBD1. This CDR3 comprises 14 residues. CDR1 is GTSNPN and CDR2 is SVGIG in the germline V gene (reference sequence). J was trimmed by 6 bases and V by 3 bases; bases with no gene match: 8. CDR3 amino acids: CAWSPGTESQPQHF. CDR3 nucleotide sequence: TGTGCCTGGAGCCCCGGGACAGAAAGTCAGCCCCAGCATTTT.